The present T cell receptor beta chain was sequenced within a study of T cells in Graves' hyperthyroidism and ophthalmopathy. TCR beta CDR3 region amplification was performed from RNA transcripts. A set of HTBI primers served as the primers for a first-round RT-PCR of the TCR CDR3. TCRdb re-called the multiplex PCR reads with MiXCR, one entry per CDR3 protein. The sample holds some 350,000 distinct CDR3 sequences, 13% to 15% seen once. It was uncontrolled infection, other autoimmune disease, pregnancy or lactation that excluded patients. Findings and caveats of the study: Peripheral blood also featured most of the thyroid clonotypes expanded above 0.001.

This clonotype was recorded many times. The target antigen is unknown. This receptor was obtained from a woman aged 55-69 years with Graves' ophthalmopathy. Sequencing was done on a sample of blood.

The CDR3 here is CSARGGLIYEQYF. The CDR3 DNA is TGCAGTGCTAGAGGGGGACTAATCTACGAGCAGTACTTC. The chain has TRBV20-1 and TRBJ2-7; 7 nucleotides agree with TRBD2. In germline, CDR1 is DFQATT, CDR2 SNEGSKA (reference sequence). This CDR3 has 13 residues. J was trimmed by 3 bases and V by 1 base; bases with no gene match: 3.